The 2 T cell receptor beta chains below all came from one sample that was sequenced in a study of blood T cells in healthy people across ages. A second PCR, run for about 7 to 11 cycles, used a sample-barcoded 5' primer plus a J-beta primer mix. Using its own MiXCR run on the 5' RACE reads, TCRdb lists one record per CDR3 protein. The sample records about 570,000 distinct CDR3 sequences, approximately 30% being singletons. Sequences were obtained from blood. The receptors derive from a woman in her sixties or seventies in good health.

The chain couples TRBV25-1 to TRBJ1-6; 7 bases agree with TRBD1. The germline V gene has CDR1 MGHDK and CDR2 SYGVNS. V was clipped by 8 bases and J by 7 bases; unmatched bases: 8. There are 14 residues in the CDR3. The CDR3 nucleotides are TGTGCCAGCGGCGCCAGGGGGGAAAATTCACCCCTCCACTTT. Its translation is CASGARGENSPLHF.

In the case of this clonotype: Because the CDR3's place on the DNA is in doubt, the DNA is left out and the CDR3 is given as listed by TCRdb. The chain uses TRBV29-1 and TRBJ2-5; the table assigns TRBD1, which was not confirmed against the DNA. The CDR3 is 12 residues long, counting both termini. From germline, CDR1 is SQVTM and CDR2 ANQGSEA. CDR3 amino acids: CSVGSGSETRYF.